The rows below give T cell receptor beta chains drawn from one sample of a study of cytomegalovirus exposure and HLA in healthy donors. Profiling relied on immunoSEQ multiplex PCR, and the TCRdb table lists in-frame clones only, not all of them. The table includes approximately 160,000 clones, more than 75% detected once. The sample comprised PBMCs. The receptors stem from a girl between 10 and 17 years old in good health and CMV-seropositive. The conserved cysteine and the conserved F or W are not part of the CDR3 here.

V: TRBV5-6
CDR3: ASSSRGPAGQQY

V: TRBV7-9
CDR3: ASSPTAGEYEQY

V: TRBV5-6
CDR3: ASSLLMLAPRKNYGYT

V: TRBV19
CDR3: ASSMTFQGEQY

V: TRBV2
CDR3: ASMLGAGQPQH

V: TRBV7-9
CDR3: ASSLVGETQY

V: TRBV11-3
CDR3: ASSRTASNLRETQY

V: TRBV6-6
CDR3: ASRRRDGLSGTQY

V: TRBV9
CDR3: ASGVGGGASDYT

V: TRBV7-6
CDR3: ASSSDRGDSPLRELF

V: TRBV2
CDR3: ASSEGSHTNEQF

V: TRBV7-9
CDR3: ASSLESGEFGYT

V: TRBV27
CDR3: ASSLSAAGVYGYT

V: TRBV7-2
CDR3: ASRLKLAGLPQETQY

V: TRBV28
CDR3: ASSFSTGTDRFYNEQF

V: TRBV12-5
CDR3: ASGPSSGDTQY

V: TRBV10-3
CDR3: AINRGGYNEQF

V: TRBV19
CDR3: ASSSTGTTEAF

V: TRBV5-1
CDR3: ASSLSDRGLNTEAF

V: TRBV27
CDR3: ASSSWAGQDYNEQF

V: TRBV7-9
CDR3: ASSPPGQQYPHEQF

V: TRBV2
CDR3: ASRDTQGYLKNIQY

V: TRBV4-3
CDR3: ASSADRGSGAWYEQF

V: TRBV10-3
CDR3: AIQPPGYGYT

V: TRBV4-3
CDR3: ASSGGQVVDTQY

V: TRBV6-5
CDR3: ASSYSPQGGYEQY

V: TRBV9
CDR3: ASSVVPGPGDEQF

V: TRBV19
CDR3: ASSIEGRRNQPQH

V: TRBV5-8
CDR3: ASSFGVAPGQPQH

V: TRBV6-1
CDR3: ASSEIHRNTEAF

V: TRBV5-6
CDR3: ASSLVGQLNEKLF

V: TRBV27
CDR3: ASSLIFGTGANVLT

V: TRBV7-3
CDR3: ASSLTAGPYEQY

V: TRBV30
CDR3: AWDRDIGQPQH

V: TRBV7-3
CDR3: ASSASHGEQF

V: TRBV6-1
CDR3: ASCRQGAGYEQY

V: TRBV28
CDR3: ASIPRGGPYNEQF

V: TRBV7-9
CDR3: ASSLLQVYYGYT

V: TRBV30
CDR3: AWSPGTAYGYT

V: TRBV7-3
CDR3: ASSLWEGYEQY

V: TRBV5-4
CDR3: ASSLTGGIQETQY

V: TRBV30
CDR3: AGEGFNEKLF

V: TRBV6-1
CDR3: ASSGQGYGELF

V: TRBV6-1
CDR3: ASSEAGDNQPQH

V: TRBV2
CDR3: ASRDSPNNEQF

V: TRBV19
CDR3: ASTTTGTGNTIY